This T cell receptor (beta chain) was identified in a study of blood T cell repertoires in COVID-19. Germline V gene sequence: CDR1 LNHDA, CDR2 SQIVND (reference sequence). Between the trimmed V and J ends, which lost 5 bases and 4 bases, there was a span of 20 bases. There are 16 residues in the CDR3. Method: immunoSEQ multiplex PCR; TCRdb's copy keeps in-frame clones and lacks some. The sample yields approximately 220,000 clones, just under 85% seen once. Researchers sorted participants into cohorts using their self-reported clinical history. The chain couples TRBV19 to TRBJ2-5, with D possibly being TRBD1 (5 bases). Sequencing was done on a sample of PBMCs or T cells enriched from blood (not recorded which). The sequence derives from a woman between 40 and 55 years old with acute COVID-19. CDR3 protein: CASSEAGKGLGETQYF. Written as DNA, the CDR3 is TGTGCCAGTAGTGAGGCAGGGAAGGGTTTGGGAGAGACCCAGTACTTC.